What follows are 32 T cell receptor beta chains derived from one specimen sequenced in a study of T-cell memory formation after mild COVID-19. One entry per CDR3 protein, called by TCRdb with MiXCR from the 5' RACE reads. The sample lists about 110,000 distinct CDR3 sequences; roughly a sixth were seen once. The sample taken for sequencing was PBMCs or a T cell subset sorted from them (not recorded which). The source is a man younger than 30 who had mild COVID-19 (a few samples of this study predate the infection). Cell type and time point are not known.

This clonotype was detected ten times or more. The V call is TRBV4-2, the J call TRBJ2-1; D gene ambiguous. Germline CDR1 LGHNA, CDR2 YNFKEQ. Trimming took 4 bases from V and 5 from J, leaving 12 bases between them. This CDR3 has 14 amino acids. CDR3 coding DNA: TGTGCCAGCAGCCGCGAAGGGATAAACAATGAGCAGTTCTTC. Its protein is CASSREGINNEQFF.

This clonotype has just a few counts. The V gene is TRBV10-3, the J gene TRBJ2-1; 9 bases are a match to TRBD2. V was clipped by 2 bases and J by 7 bases; unmatched bases: 3. Germline assignment: CDR1 ENHRY and CDR2 SYGVKD. CDR3 length: 14 residues. As DNA, the CDR3 is TGTGCCATCAGTGAGAGGGCGGGGGGGAATGAGCAGTTCTTC. Translation: CAISERAGGNEQFF.

CDR3 protein: CASSVGPETGELFF. Written as DNA, the CDR3 is TGTGCCAGCAGCGTGGGACCAGAAACCGGGGAGCTGTTTTTT. The genes are TRBV9 and TRBJ2-2; D is perhaps TRBD1 or TRBD2 (5 bases each). The CDR3 is made up of 14 amino acids. Trimming took off 2 bases at V and 5 bases at J, with 10 bases between the two ends. The germline CDR1 and CDR2 sequences are SGDLS and YYNGEE.

Here the CDR3 reads CASSQRGNYGYTF. CDR3 coding DNA: TGTGCCAGCAGCCAAAGGGGGAACTATGGCTACACCTTC. This chain connects TRBV3-1 to TRBJ1-2, with TRBD1 as a possible D gene (6 bases). This CDR3 spans 13 amino acids. Germline CDR1 is LGHDT and CDR2 is YNNKEL (reference sequence). V dropped 2 bases and J dropped 2 bases, with 6 bases sitting between them.

The chain has TRBV2 and TRBJ1-1, with D unclear. CDR3 length: 15 amino acids. The V end lost 6 bases, the J end lost 3 bases, and 17 bases lay between the germline ends. Germline CDR1 is SNHLY and CDR2 is FYNNEI. CDR3 amino acids: CASRRTLDQDTEAFF. The CDR3 bases are TGTGCCAGCAGACGCACCCTAGACCAGGACACTGAAGCTTTCTTT.

This clonotype has more than one count but fewer than ten. The chain is built from TRBV5-1 and TRBJ2-3; 8 nucleotides align to TRBD2. The CDR3 has 16 residues. The ends lost 1 base at V and 6 bases at J; junction bases unmatched: 10. Germline V gene data show CDR1 as SGHRS and CDR2 as YFSETQ. The CDR3 reads CASSLQRGNPSDTQYF. The CDR3 nucleotides are TGCGCCAGCAGCTTGCAGCGGGGGAACCCTAGCGATACGCAGTATTTT.

The sample holds a few counts of this clonotype. The chain is built from TRBV5-6 and TRBJ2-3; possible D gene TRBD2, 6 bases. Germline V gene lookup returns CDR1 SGHDT and CDR2 YYEEEE. This CDR3 is built from 13 residues. The ends were cut back, 4 bases at V and 10 bases at J, with 16 bases in the middle. The CDR3 here is CASSQSGLSSQYF. In DNA, the CDR3 is TGTGCCAGCAGCCAGAGCGGGCTCAGTTCGCAGTATTTT. The full variable domain, in which reference TRBV5-6 and TRBJ2-3 provide the parts outside the CDR3, is DAGVTQSPTHLIKTRGQQVTLRCSPKSGHDTVSWYQQALGQGPQFIFQYYEEEERQRGNFPDRFSGHQFPNYSSELNVNALLLGDSALYLCASSQSGLSSQYFGPGTRLTVL.

The chain links TRBV7-2 to TRBJ2-7, with TRBD2 matching 13 bases. The trim removed 5 bases at V and 6 bases at J, leaving 7 bases unmatched. The length of the CDR3 is 15 residues. Germline loops: CDR1 SGHTA, CDR2 FQGNSA. For the CDR3, the DNA is TGTGCCAGCAGCCCCGGGACTAGCGGGGAGGGCGAGCAGTACTTC. Protein sequence: CASSPGTSGEGEQYF.

The chain employs TRBV18 and TRBJ2-2; 10 positions agree with TRBD1. The length of the CDR3 is 20 residues. V was pared by 0 bases and J by 3 bases, with 13 bases of the junction left unmatched. CDR1 and CDR2 from the germline V gene are KGHSH and LQKENI. CDR3 DNA sequence: TGTGCCAGCTCACCACCGAGCTGGGACAGGGGTCTGTTTGACACCGGGGAGCTGTTTTTT. It encodes CASSPPSWDRGLFDTGELFF. The variable domain in full, completed from reference TRBV18 and TRBJ2-2, reads NAGVMQNPRHLVRRRGQEARLRCSPMKGHSHVYWYRQLPEEGLKFMVYLQKENIIDESGMPKERFSAEFPKEGPSILRIQQVVRGDSAAYFCASSPPSWDRGLFDTGELFFGEGSRLTVL.

This clonotype was seen a few times. The V and J genes are TRBV20-1 and TRBJ2-7; 9 positions match TRBD2. Germline loops: CDR1 DFQATT, CDR2 SNEGSKA (reference sequence). Unmatched junction bases numbered 6, after V lost 3 bases and J lost 0 bases. The CDR3 is 15 amino acids. The CDR3 protein is CSASAGTSSSYEQYF. The CDR3 nucleotides are TGCAGTGCTAGTGCCGGGACTAGCAGCTCCTACGAGCAGTACTTC.

At least ten counts were recorded for this clonotype. The rearrangement joins TRBV7-3 to TRBJ2-1, with TRBD2 identical over 14 bases. Germline values: CDR1 SGHTA, CDR2 FQGTGA. The V gene end was trimmed by 4 bases and the J gene end by 9 bases; junction bases not matched to a gene: 11. CDR3 length: 17 amino acids. Here the CDR3 DNA reads TGTGCCAGCAGCTACCGGACTAGCGGGGGGCCCCTTGGTGAGCAGTTCTTC. Translated: CASSYRTSGGPLGEQFF. Supplemented by reference TRBV7-3 and TRBJ2-1, the full variable domain reads GAGVSQTPSNKVTEKGKYVELRCDPISGHTALYWYRQSLGQGPEFLIYFQGTGAADDSGLPNDRFFAVRPEGSVSTLKIQRTERGDSAVYLCASSYRTSGGPLGEQFFGPGTRLTVL.

Many counts were recorded for this clonotype. The chain carries TRBV12-3 or TRBV12-4 and TRBJ2-5; D is uncertain. The V and J ends lost 5 bases and 5 bases respectively, with 9 bases between them. CDR3 length: 12 residues. The CDR3 coding sequence is TGTGCCAGCAGTCCCAACCGGGAGACCCAGTACTTC. Protein: CASSPNRETQYF.

The chain joins TRBV15 to TRBJ1-1; D gene uncertain. CDR1 and CDR2 from the germline V gene are LNHNV and YYDKDF (reference sequence). The CDR3 covers 14 residues. Trimming cost V 8 bases and J 0 bases, with 13 bases left between them. The CDR3 nucleotides read TGTGCCACCGCGTCACGGTTCATGAACACTGAAGCTTTCTTT. Amino acid sequence: CATASRFMNTEAFF.

This rearrangement joins TRBV7-8 to TRBJ2-2; D might be TRBD1 (6 bases). The germline CDR1 and CDR2 sequences are SGHVS and FQNEAQ. V was trimmed by 6 bases and J by 6 bases, leaving 17 bases between them. The CDR3 has 15 residues. CDR3 protein: CASRSNRVGAGELFF. The CDR3 DNA reads TGTGCCAGCAGGTCAAACAGGGTTGGGGCCGGGGAGCTGTTTTTT.

This clonotype has just a few counts. The chain employs TRBV5-6 and TRBJ1-4; D is unresolved. Trimming left V 4 bases short and J 7 bases short, with 20 bases between. CDR3 length equals 16 residues. Germline values: CDR1 SGHDT, CDR2 YYEEEE. CDR3 region: CASSTWTLTRGEKLFF. CDR3 bases: TGTGCCAGCAGCACCTGGACGCTCACTCGGGGTGAAAAACTGTTTTTT.

The J gene is TRBJ2-7, the V gene TRBV4-1; 10 nucleotides line up with TRBD1. The CDR3 spans 15 residues. Germline CDR1 is MGHRA and CDR2 is YSYEKL. With 8 bases clipped from V and 5 bases from J, the junction kept 12 bases outside the gene matches. The CDR3 DNA is TGCGCCAGCCGCAGCCTACGGGACAGGGGCCACGAGCAGTACTTC. Translating gives CASRSLRDRGHEQYF.

The J gene is TRBJ2-5, the V gene TRBV5-1, with TRBD2 as a possible D gene (5 bases). The germline gives CDR1 SGHRS, CDR2 YFSETQ. The CDR3 is made up of 14 amino acids. Deletions cut 4 bases from V and 7 bases from J, with 17 bases between. CDR3 sequence reads: CASSAGGSTGTQYF. CDR3 nucleotides: TGCGCCAGCAGCGCCGGAGGATCGACTGGGACCCAGTACTTC.

This clonotype has just a few counts. This sequence joins TRBV2 and TRBJ2-5; the match to TRBD2 covers 10 bases. Looked up from germline, CDR1 is SNHLY and CDR2 is FYNNEI. Trimming cost V 2 bases and J 5 bases; bases outside gene matches: 8. This CDR3 is 16 amino acids long. For the CDR3, the DNA is TGTGCCAGCAGTGAACCAGCGGGGGGGCCTAGGGAGACCCAGTACTTC. As protein: CASSEPAGGPRETQYF.

Only a few counts were recorded for this clonotype. V is TRBV7-2 and J is TRBJ1-1; D not certain. Germline values: CDR1 SGHTA, CDR2 FQGNSA. The germline V and J ends were trimmed by 2 bases and 0 bases, with 7 bases remaining between them. This CDR3 spans 14 amino acids. This chain's CDR3 is CASSLRSLNTEAFF. The CDR3 nucleotides read TGTGCCAGCAGCTTACGGTCCCTGAACACTGAAGCTTTCTTT.

J is TRBJ2-1 and V is TRBV7-2; 8 positions match TRBD1. The CDR3 has 16 amino acids. J lost 7 bases, V lost 1 base, and 9 bases had no gene match. CDR1 and CDR2 (germline): SGHTA, FQGNSA. This CDR3 reads CASSLDGRGLGNEQFF. The CDR3 bases are TGTGCCAGCAGCTTAGATGGCAGGGGGCTAGGGAATGAGCAGTTCTTC.

The rearrangement uses TRBV24-1 and TRBJ2-1, with D perhaps matching TRBD1 (6 bases). From germline, CDR1 is KGHDR and CDR2 SFDVKD. V dropped 0 bases and J dropped 0 bases, with 14 bases sitting between them. The CDR3 consists of 18 residues. This CDR3 reads CATSDLQVTGGSYNEQFF. The CDR3 nucleotides read TGTGCCACCAGTGATTTGCAAGTGACAGGTGGCTCCTACAATGAGCAGTTCTTC.

The rearrangement joins TRBV2 to TRBJ2-3, with 9 bases fitting TRBD2. CDR1 is SNHLY, CDR2 FYNNEI, per germline. This CDR3 is built from 15 residues. V was pared by 5 bases and J by 6 bases, with 9 bases of the junction left unmatched. The chain's CDR3 is CASSQRGASLDTQYF. CDR3 bases: TGTGCCAGCAGTCAGCGGGGGGCCTCACTGGATACGCAGTATTTT.

The rearrangement joins TRBV20-1 to TRBJ1-5; maybe TRBD1 (5 bases). V lost 6 bases, J lost 0 bases, and 9 bases lay in between. This CDR3 comprises 13 residues. Germline CDR1 is DFQATT and CDR2 is SNEGSKA (reference sequence). CDR3 protein: CSAQVDSNQPQHF. For the CDR3, the DNA is TGCAGTGCACAGGTTGATAGCAATCAGCCCCAGCATTTT.

This clonotype was observed at least ten times. V is TRBV12-3 or TRBV12-4 and J is TRBJ2-3, with D perhaps TRBD2 (6 bases). Trimming removed 2 bases from V and 5 bases from J, with 11 bases in between. The CDR3 totals 14 residues. In DNA form, the CDR3 reads TGTGCCAGCAGTTTATTACTAGCTGGAGATACGCAGTATTTT. Its protein is CASSLLLAGDTQYF.

The chain couples TRBV7-9 to TRBJ2-5, with D tentatively TRBD1 (5 bases). CDR1 is SEHNR, CDR2 FQNEAQ, per germline (reference sequence). CDR3 length: 14 amino acids. Trimming took 7 bases from V and 0 from J, leaving 12 bases between them. The CDR3 region has the DNA TGTGCCAGCATCCGCTCAGGGAACCAAGAGACCCAGTACTTC. It translates to CASIRSGNQETQYF.

This clonotype was seen a handful of times. The chain is built from TRBV7-9 and TRBJ1-5; D uncertain. Trimming removed 6 bases from V and 5 bases from J, with 8 bases in between. Germline V gene sequence: CDR1 SEHNR, CDR2 FQNEAQ (reference sequence). The CDR3 has 12 amino acids. The CDR3 nucleotides read TGTGCCAGCAGTAACCCGGATCAGCCCCAGCATTTT. Translated: CASSNPDQPQHF.

V and J are TRBV10-1 and TRBJ2-1; 10 nucleotides line up with TRBD2. The CDR3 spans 15 residues. The ends lost 6 bases at V and 4 bases at J; junction bases unmatched: 6. CDR1 and CDR2 (germline): WNHNN, SYGVQD (reference sequence). The CDR3: CASRLSGGRYNEQFF. As DNA, the CDR3 is TGCGCCAGCAGACTTAGCGGGGGGCGGTACAATGAGCAGTTCTTC.

This chain joins TRBV7-8 and TRBJ1-4; 7 nucleotides match TRBD1. The CDR3 sequence is 14 residues long. Germline V lookup: CDR1 SGHVS, CDR2 FQNEAQ. Germline trimming cut 2 bases from V and 4 bases from J; bases unmatched to any gene: 1. The DNA of the CDR3 is TGTGCCAGCAGCTTACGGGACAGTAATGAAAAACTGTTTTTT. Amino acid sequence: CASSLRDSNEKLFF.

This clonotype was observed a few times. At one of its ends the junction is not consistent with the germline gene, which may arise from a read error. The rearrangement joins TRBV7-2 to TRBJ1-1; no clear D gene. The germline gives CDR1 SGHTA, CDR2 FQGNSA. The CDR3 is made up of 12 amino acids. In DNA form, the CDR3 reads TGTGCCAGCAGCTTAGTTGGGCAGGTATGGGGCTTT. Translated, it gives CASSLVGQVWGF. The whole variable domain, remainder taken from reference TRBV7-2 and TRBJ1-1, is GAGVSQSPSNKVTEKGKDVELRCDPISGHTALYWYRQSLGQGLEFLIYFQGNSAPDKSGLPSDRFSAERTGGSVSTLTIQRTQQEDSAVYLCASSLVGQVWGFGQGTRLTVV.

V and J are TRBV6-5 and TRBJ2-1; 11 nucleotides line up with TRBD2. V gave up 0 bases and J gave up 3 bases; unmatched junction bases: 1. This CDR3 has 16 residues. From germline, CDR1 is MNHEY and CDR2 SVGAGI. CDR3 coding DNA: TGTGCCAGCAGTTACTCTAGCGGGGGGGGCTACAATGAGCAGTTCTTC. It translates to CASSYSSGGGYNEQFF.

The chain is built from TRBV7-2 and TRBJ1-5; maybe TRBD1 (5 bases). In germline, CDR1 is SGHTA, CDR2 FQGNSA. This CDR3 has 13 amino acids. Deletions cut 6 bases from V and 3 bases from J, with 9 bases between. CDR3 in amino acids: CASSTGPNQPQHF. In nucleotides, the CDR3 is TGTGCCAGCAGTACAGGCCCCAATCAGCCCCAGCATTTT.

Of note for this clonotype: At one boundary the junction diverges from the germline segment, which might be a read error. The CDR3 nucleotides read TGCAGTGCTAGGCCCGGGAACAATGAAGCTTTCTTT. Its translation: CSARPGNNEAFF. This rearrangement joins TRBV20-1 to TRBJ1-1; D ambiguous. The CDR3 extends over 12 amino acids. Per the germline V gene, CDR1 is DFQATT and CDR2 is SNEGSKA (reference sequence).